This T cell receptor beta chain derives from a study of shared clonotypes between healthy human individuals. Study observations and caveats: With a handful of donors compared, 4% to 5.5% of naive CD4 clonotypes were shared. Even with large depth, rarefaction showed that sorted-subset sequencing was incomplete.

The deep-level immunoSEQ assay was used. When replicate PCRs were run on sorted subsets, they used 150 to 250 ng DNA, about 31,000 T cell genomes. The repertoire was sequenced with immunoSEQ multiplex PCR; TCRdb's copy has only in-frame clones and lacks some. The table records 2 million to 2.5 million clones, 80% to 95% of them present only once. CDR3 length equals 14 residues. Germline V gives CDR1 MGHRA, CDR2 YSYEKL. J gave up 5 bases and V 6 bases, and 9 bases lay outside the gene matches. As concerns this clone: Its specificity is not known.

Sequenced input: naive CD4+ T cells from PBMCs. Regarding subset: CD45RA+ positively selected. This TCR came from a man between 18 and 35 years old in good health. Some clones in this sample may be carry-over from other donors' samples. V and J are TRBV4-1 and TRBJ1-2; TRBD1 aligns across 7 bases. In DNA, the CDR3 is TGCGCCAGCAGTGAAGCCGGGACAGAATATGGCTACACCTTC. It translates to CASSEAGTEYGYTF.